The count of the clone carrying this T cell receptor beta chain is one. Its antigen is unidentified. These data belong to a study of cytomegalovirus exposure and HLA in healthy donors. PCR amplification relied on 60 Vbeta primers (plus 13 Jbeta primers). Original methodology: As a later analysis found, there were 70 million to 100 million unique TCR beta chains, of which roughly 11 million were shared. Libraries were prepared by immunoSEQ multiplex PCR; TCRdb keeps only in-frame clonotypes and omits some of them. V and J calls and clone size are as listed in that table; D and trimming were resolved from the DNA. The table has approximately 180,000 clones, approximately 84% seen once; the top ten hold 4% to 6%. The germline V gene has CDR1 SGHTA and CDR2 FQGTGA. This CDR3 spans 15 amino acids. The V gene lost 5 bases and the J gene lost 6 bases, with 18 bases spanning the gap. General study points: In a later analysis, across HLA loci, associated TCR counts were highest for DRB1, lowest for HLA-C. Common viral pathogens seemed to be connected with several of the most significant clusters, according to a later analysis. It was assumed in the presence/absence analyses that sequencing depth was roughly uniform across donors.

This TCR was recovered from a girl between 5 and 17 years old in good health and CMV-seropositive. The chain uses TRBV7-3 and TRBJ2-3, with D tentatively TRBD2 (5 bases). Sequencing was done on a sample of PBMCs. CDR3: CASSPDYLRRDTQYF. DNA of the CDR3: TGTGCCAGCAGCCCTGACTACCTCAGGCGGGATACGCAGTATTTT.